This passage covers 32 T cell receptor beta chains from one sample sequenced in a study of T-cell reconstitution after alpha-beta-depleted transplantation in children. During its preparation, the TCRbeta library received unique molecular identifiers. TCRdb re-derived calls from the PCR reads in MiXCR, one entry per CDR3 protein. In the table there are about 610,000 distinct CDR3 sequences, over 9.5% of which are singletons. Sequencing used PBMCs from the stem cell graft donor, obtained from the stem cell graft. Every receptor here comes from a human donor who donated a stem cell graft to a child with acute myeloid leukemia.

This clonotype was detected only a few times. J is TRBJ2-7 and V is TRBV20-1, with 9 positions matching TRBD2. Germline V lookup: CDR1 DFQATT, CDR2 SNEGSKA (reference sequence). The CDR3 length is 15 residues. Trimming removed 1 base from V and 5 bases from J; junction bases left unmatched: 9. CDR3 DNA: TGCAGTGCTAGAGTGGGAAGGCGGGAGGGCAACGAGCAGTACTTC. Amino acids: CSARVGRREGNEQYF.

This clonotype was recorded at least ten times. The chain recombines TRBV27 with TRBJ2-7; D not resolved. CDR1 MNHEY and CDR2 SMNVEV come from the germline V gene (reference sequence). The CDR3 is 14 residues long. V lost 4 bases and J lost 6, with 16 bases in between. CDR3 DNA sequence: TGTGCCAGCAGTTGGGCAGGACCTCGGGCCGAGCAGTACTTC. The encoded protein is CASSWAGPRAEQYF.

This clonotype came up a few times. This sequence joins TRBV20-1 and TRBJ1-5, with TRBD1 as a possible D gene (5 bases). From germline, CDR1 is DFQATT and CDR2 SNEGSKA (reference sequence). This CDR3 region has 15 residues. Trimming cost V 4 bases and J 9 bases, with 22 bases left between them. The CDR3 DNA reads TGCAGTGCTAAGAACCGGGACCTCAATTGGGTGCCCCAGCATTTT. Amino acids: CSAKNRDLNWVPQHF.

The chain is built from TRBV27 and TRBJ1-2; 8 nucleotides line up with TRBD1. Germline V gives CDR1 MNHEY, CDR2 SMNVEV (reference sequence). The V segment lost 7 bases and the J segment 7 bases; nucleotides outside the gene matches: 11. The CDR3 contains 14 residues. CDR3 residues: CASTLDRVGVGYTF. In nucleotides, the CDR3 is TGTGCCAGCACCTTGGACAGGGTAGGAGTTGGCTACACCTTC.

The chain links TRBV11-2 to TRBJ2-5; no firm D call. This CDR3 has 13 residues. From germline, CDR1 is SGHAT and CDR2 FQNNGV. Trimming took off 4 bases at V and 3 bases at J, with 9 bases between the two ends. The chain's CDR3 is CASSSRWEETQYF. The CDR3 DNA reads as TGTGCCAGCAGCTCCCGGTGGGAAGAGACCCAGTACTTC.

This clonotype appeared many times. The CDR3 bases are TGTGCCAGCAGTTGGAGTCTAGAAGTCCGGGAGCTGTTTTTT. Translating gives CASSWSLEVRELFF. This chain connects TRBV28 to TRBJ2-2, with D hard to call. Germline assignment: CDR1 MDHEN and CDR2 SYDVKM. V dropped 4 bases and J dropped 9 bases, with 15 bases sitting between them. The CDR3 covers 14 residues.

J is TRBJ2-1 and V is TRBV3-1, with TRBD2 matching over 9 bases. The CDR3 extends over 15 amino acids. Germline V gene lookup returns CDR1 LGHDT and CDR2 YNNKEL (reference sequence). The ends lost 1 base at V and 7 bases at J; junction bases unmatched: 5. CDR3 nucleotide sequence: TGTGCCAGCAGCCAAGGTAGCGGGAGAAGGAATGAGCAGTTCTTC. It translates to CASSQGSGRRNEQFF.

The chain is built from TRBV5-1 and TRBJ1-1; a weak D match, TRBD1 (5 bases). V lost 2 bases and J lost 0, with 11 bases in between. CDR1 is SGHRS, CDR2 YFSETQ, per germline. The CDR3 is made up of 15 amino acids. CDR3 protein: CASSFAGTLNTEAFF. CDR3 bases: TGCGCCAGCAGCTTTGCCGGGACCCTGAACACTGAAGCTTTCTTT.

In this sample, this clonotype turned up a few times. DNA of the CDR3: TGTGCCAGCATCATGGACAGGGGGGATCAGCCCCAGCATTTT. Protein: CASIMDRGDQPQHF. The gene calls are TRBV6-1 and TRBJ1-5; 10 positions agree with TRBD1. CDR3 length equals 14 residues. V lost 7 bases to trimming and J lost 5 bases; unmatched junction nucleotides: 5. Germline CDR1 reads MNHNS; CDR2 reads SASEGT.

V is TRBV5-4 and J is TRBJ1-1; D call uncertain. The germline gives CDR1 SGHNT, CDR2 YYREEE (reference sequence). Trimming removed 3 bases from V and 0 bases from J, with 18 bases in between. The CDR3 is 17 residues long. The CDR3 DNA follows: TGTGCCAGCAGCTCCGGGGTTAACAGTCTTCTGAACACTGAAGCTTTCTTT. It yields the protein CASSSGVNSLLNTEAFF.

The table lists this clonotype with many counts. The rearrangement joins TRBV5-1 to TRBJ2-1; D unresolved. The V end lost 0 bases, the J end lost 0 bases, and 13 bases lay between the germline ends. The CDR3 runs 17 residues. Germline CDR1 and CDR2: SGHRS and YFSETQ. The CDR3 coding sequence is TGCGCCAGCAGCTTGGGCCATCCCGCAAGCTCCTACAATGAGCAGTTCTTC. This codes for CASSLGHPASSYNEQFF.

This chain links TRBV5-1 with TRBJ2-5; D is undetermined. Trimming pared 7 bases from V and 2 bases from J, leaving 12 bases between. The CDR3 is 13 amino acids. Germline V CDR1 and CDR2: SGHRS, YFSETQ. CDR3 sequence reads: CASRHLRQETQYF. CDR3 nucleotides: TGCGCCAGCCGCCACCTGAGGCAAGAGACCCAGTACTTC.

The CDR3 sequence is CASRRGVGNSPLHF. The CDR3 DNA reads as TGCGCCAGCCGTAGGGGTGTTGGGAATTCACCCCTCCACTTT. The chain employs TRBV4-3 and TRBJ1-6, with TRBD1 as a possible D gene (5 bases). Trimming cost V 8 bases and J 7 bases, with 15 bases left between them. The CDR3 contains 14 residues. Germline V gene sequence: CDR1 LGHNA, CDR2 YSLEER.

V gene TRBV4-2 combines with J gene TRBJ2-3; D gene unclear. Per the germline V gene, CDR1 is LGHNA and CDR2 is YNFKEQ. V was shortened by 0 bases and J by 9 bases, with 13 bases between the two germline ends. This CDR3 has 14 residues. CDR3 nucleotide sequence: TGTGCCAGCAGCCAAGATAGGACGCCCGCCACGCAGTATTTT. It is translated as CASSQDRTPATQYF.

This clonotype was recorded a few times. V usage is TRBV12-3 or TRBV12-4 and J usage is TRBJ2-3, with 9 bases aligning to TRBD2. The CDR3 runs 17 residues. The ends lost 3 bases at V and 4 bases at J; junction bases unmatched: 11. CDR3 in DNA: TGTGCCAGCAGTTTCCCTCCCGTGGTAGCGGGAGCAGATACGCAGTATTTT. Residues: CASSFPPVVAGADTQYF.

The genes are TRBV14 and TRBJ2-1; 10 bases align to TRBD2. The CDR3 totals 16 residues. V gave up 1 base and J gave up 6 bases; unmatched junction bases: 6. The germline CDR1 and CDR2 sequences are SGHDN and FVKESK. This CDR3 is CASSQGPGLATNEQFF. The CDR3 DNA reads TGTGCCAGCAGCCAAGGACCGGGACTAGCGACCAATGAGCAGTTCTTC.

This clonotype appeared many times. The chain has TRBV12-5 and TRBJ2-5; the D is unclear. This CDR3 region has 11 residues. From germline, CDR1 is LGHNT and CDR2 FRNRAP. V shed 6 bases and J shed 5 bases, with 7 bases lying between them. The CDR3 reads CASGGWETQYF. As DNA, the CDR3 is TGTGCTAGTGGGGGTTGGGAGACCCAGTACTTC.

This chain links TRBV5-1 with TRBJ2-7, with 11 bases fitting TRBD2. This CDR3 region has 17 residues. J was trimmed by 0 bases and V by 0 bases; bases with no gene match: 5. From germline, CDR1 is SGHRS and CDR2 YFSETQ. The CDR3 loop reads CASSLGGLAGGSYEQYF. The DNA of the CDR3 is TGCGCCAGCAGCTTGGGAGGGCTAGCGGGAGGCTCCTACGAGCAGTACTTC.

This clonotype showed up many times. The chain couples TRBV3-1 to TRBJ1-4; D gene ambiguous. From germline, CDR1 is LGHDT and CDR2 YNNKEL (reference sequence). CDR3 length: 15 amino acids. V lost 2 bases and J 0 bases, leaving 7 bases between the germline ends. The CDR3 sequence is CASSQRAATNEKLFF. The CDR3 bases are TGTGCCAGCAGCCAACGGGCGGCAACTAATGAAAAACTGTTTTTT.

This clonotype was observed a few times. The chain joins TRBV6-1 to TRBJ2-1; TRBD2 matches 14 bases. The CDR3 length is 16 residues. V lost 6 bases and J lost 6; bases outside the gene matches: 7. Looked up from germline, CDR1 is MNHNS and CDR2 is SASEGT. The CDR3 here is CASSRGLAGGTNEQFF. The CDR3 DNA sequence: TGTGCCAGCAGCCGTGGACTAGCGGGAGGAACCAATGAGCAGTTCTTC.

This clonotype was seen only a few times. V and J are TRBV12-3 or TRBV12-4 and TRBJ2-7; 8 positions agree with TRBD1. Unmatched junction bases numbered 12, after V lost 8 bases and J lost 3 bases. This CDR3 has 15 amino acids. CDR3 residues: CASGNSGTGLYEQYF. Here the CDR3 DNA reads TGTGCCAGCGGGAACTCCGGGACAGGCCTCTACGAGCAGTACTTC.

This clonotype showed up just a few times. The chain has TRBV27 and TRBJ1-1, with 7 positions matching TRBD1. The CDR3 extends over 13 amino acids. V shed 3 bases and J 7 bases; nucleotides not matched to a gene: 5. The V gene's germline CDR1 is MNHEY and CDR2 SMNVEV (reference sequence). CDR3 coding DNA: TGTGCCAGCAGTTTCAAGGGGGCGAATGAAGCTTTCTTT. Translating it yields CASSFKGANEAFF.

A single count supports this clonotype. This may arise from a read error, as a much more abundant clone is one base away. In this CDR3 the conserved last residue, phenylalanine or tryptophan, is missing, so a read error is likely. The chain employs TRBV29-1 and TRBJ1-3; tentative D call: TRBD1 (6 bases). The CDR3 consists of 14 residues. V dropped 7 bases and J dropped 0 bases, with 13 bases sitting between them. Germline CDR1 reads SQVTM; CDR2 reads ANQGSEA. The CDR3 DNA reads as TGCAGCGCCGTCGACAGGAACTCTGGAAACACCATATATTAT. Amino acids: CSAVDRNSGNTIYY.

This clonotype was seen only a few times. The V call is TRBV6-1, the J call TRBJ2-3; D not certain. From germline, CDR1 is MNHNS and CDR2 SASEGT. The CDR3 covers 13 residues. Trimming removed 3 bases at V and 2 bases at J, with 6 bases between. CDR3 nucleotide sequence: TGTGCCAGCAGTGACACGTTCACAGATACGCAGTATTTT. Its translation: CASSDTFTDTQYF.

This chain joins TRBV28 and TRBJ1-1; 8 bases map to TRBD1. Germline trimming cut 6 bases from V and 4 bases from J; bases unmatched to any gene: 7. This CDR3 is built from 14 residues. CDR1 is MDHEN, CDR2 SYDVKM, per germline. This chain's CDR3 is CASSPSTGVTEAFF. For the CDR3, the DNA is TGTGCCAGCAGCCCATCGACAGGGGTCACTGAAGCTTTCTTT.

On this clonotype: A junction boundary mismatches the germline segment, possibly from a read error. The chain couples TRBV30 to TRBJ2-1; D ambiguous. This CDR3 region has 11 residues. The germline CDR1 and CDR2 sequences are GTSNPN and SVGIG (reference sequence). This CDR3 is CAWSVPGRSVF. The CDR3 DNA follows: TGTGCCTGGAGTGTACCCGGCAGATCGGTCTTC.

This clonotype was seen repeatedly, ten times or more. The chain carries TRBV4-3 and TRBJ1-2; D gene unclear. The V end was cut by 2 bases, the J end by 5 bases, with 9 bases between. The germline V gene encodes CDR1 LGHNA and CDR2 YSLEER. This CDR3 comprises 13 residues. This chain's CDR3 is CASSQSEGYGYTF. The DNA for the CDR3 is TGCGCCAGCAGCCAAAGTGAAGGGTATGGCTACACCTTC.

The sample holds a few counts of this clonotype. The chain combines TRBV10-3 with TRBJ1-5, with D tentatively TRBD1 (5 bases). Between the trimmed V and J ends, which lost 0 bases and 5 bases, there was a span of 11 bases. The CDR3 has 15 residues. Per germline, CDR1 ENHRY and CDR2 SYGVKD. Here the CDR3 reads CAISESLGVYQPQHF. In DNA form, the CDR3 reads TGTGCCATCAGTGAGTCTTTAGGGGTATATCAGCCCCAGCATTTT.

In its sample, this clonotype was seen a few times. This rearrangement joins TRBV5-1 to TRBJ2-7, with D unresolved. With 4 bases removed from V and 2 bases from J, the gap between germline ends came to 13 bases. This CDR3 spans 14 amino acids. Germline assignment: CDR1 SGHRS and CDR2 YFSETQ. The CDR3, as DNA: TGCGCCAGCAGCCCACCGACAACTACCTACGAGCAGTACTTC. It translates to CASSPPTTTYEQYF.

This clonotype was seen a few times. The V call is TRBV20-1, the J call TRBJ2-1; 10 bases are shared with TRBD2. J gave up 7 bases and V 5 bases, and 8 bases lay outside the gene matches. The CDR3 runs to 14 residues. Germline V CDR1 and CDR2: DFQATT, SNEGSKA (reference sequence). The CDR3 DNA reads as TGCAGTGCTCAAAGCGGGAGGGCCGGAAATGAGCAGTTCTTC. It is translated as CSAQSGRAGNEQFF.

The chain combines TRBV11-2 with TRBJ2-3, with 10 positions matching TRBD2. This CDR3 is built from 16 residues. Looked up from germline, CDR1 is SGHAT and CDR2 is FQNNGV. V was pared by 5 bases and J by 5 bases, with 10 bases of the junction left unmatched. CDR3 DNA: TGTGCCAGCAGCCCCAGACTAGCGGGTATGGGAGATACGCAGTATTTT. It codes for CASSPRLAGMGDTQYF. The whole variable domain, remainder taken from reference TRBV11-2 and TRBJ2-3, is EAGVAQSPRYKIIEKRQSVAFWCNPISGHATLYWYQQILGQGPKLLIQFQNNGVVDDSQLPKDRFSAERLKGVDSTLKIQPAKLEDSAVYLCASSPRLAGMGDTQYFGPGTRLTVL.

This clonotype occurred a few times. The chain combines TRBV11-2 with TRBJ2-7, with D unresolved. V was pared by 1 base and J by 7 bases, with 11 bases between. Germline V gene lookup returns CDR1 SGHAT and CDR2 FQNNGV. This CDR3 is built from 13 residues. The CDR3 nucleotides are TGTGCCAGCAGCTTAGCATTGGCGCAGGAGCAGTACTTC. Amino acids: CASSLALAQEQYF.